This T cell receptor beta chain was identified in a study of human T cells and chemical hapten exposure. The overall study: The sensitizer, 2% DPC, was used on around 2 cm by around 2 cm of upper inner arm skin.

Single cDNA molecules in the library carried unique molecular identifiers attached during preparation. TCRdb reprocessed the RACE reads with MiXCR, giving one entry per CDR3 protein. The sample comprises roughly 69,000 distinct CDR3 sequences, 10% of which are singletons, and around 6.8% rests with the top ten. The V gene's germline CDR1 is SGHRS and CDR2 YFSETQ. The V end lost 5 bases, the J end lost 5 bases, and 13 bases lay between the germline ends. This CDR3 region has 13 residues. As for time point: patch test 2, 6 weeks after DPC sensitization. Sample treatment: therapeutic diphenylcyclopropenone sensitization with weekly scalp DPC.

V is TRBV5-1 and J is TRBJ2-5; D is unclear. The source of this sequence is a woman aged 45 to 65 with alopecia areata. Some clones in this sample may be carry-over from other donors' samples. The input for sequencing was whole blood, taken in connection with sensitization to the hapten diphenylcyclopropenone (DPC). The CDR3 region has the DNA TGCGCCAGCAGTTTGCCCCAGCTGGAGACCCAGTACTTC. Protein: CASSLPQLETQYF. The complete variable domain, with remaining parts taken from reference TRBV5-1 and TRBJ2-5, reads KAGVTQTPRYLIKTRGQQVTLSCSPISGHRSVSWYQQTPGQGLQFLFEYFSETQRNKGNFPGRFSGRQFSNSRSEMNVSTLELGDSALYLCASSLPQLETQYFGPGTRLLVL.